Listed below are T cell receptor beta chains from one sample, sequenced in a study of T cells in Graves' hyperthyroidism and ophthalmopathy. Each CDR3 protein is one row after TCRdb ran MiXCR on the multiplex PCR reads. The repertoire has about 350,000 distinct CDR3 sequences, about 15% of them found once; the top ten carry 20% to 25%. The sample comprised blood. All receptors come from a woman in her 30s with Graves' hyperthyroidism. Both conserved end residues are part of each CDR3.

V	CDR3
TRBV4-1	CASSLTGTGPYEQYF
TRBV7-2	CASSPNRSPIHSPLHF
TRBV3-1	CASSPSAGTEAFF
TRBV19	CASSGGQGAGETQYF
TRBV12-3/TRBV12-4	CASSLRRSSYEQYF
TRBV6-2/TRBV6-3	CASSYPENLIAGVGYEQYF
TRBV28	CASSFVGLGYTF
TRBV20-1	CSARDHDEQFF
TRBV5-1	CASSITGTGRATEAFF
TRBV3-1	CASSLGAAPGYEQYF
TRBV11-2	CASSLSRTAGNEQFF
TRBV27	CASGTGEQYF
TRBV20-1	CSARVRGPGNTIYF
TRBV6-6	CASSYSQGGNEQYF
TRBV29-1	CSVETRGKVEQYF
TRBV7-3	CASSRIPGQSTDTQYF
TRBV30	CAWSVFVGTDTQYF
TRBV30	CAWSVGYNEQFF
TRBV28	CASSRDSDSNQPQHF
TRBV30	CAWTSGYISYEQYF
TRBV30	CTWSASGSFTDTQYF
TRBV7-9	CASSPIAGAVAGGTVQETQYF
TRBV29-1	CSVEGGAGGNTIYF
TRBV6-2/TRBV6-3	CASSLSSGNYNEQFF
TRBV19	CASSGRESGWSHEQFF
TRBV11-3	CASSLKLAGYEQFF
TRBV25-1	CASSASGTGVQPQHF
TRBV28	CASSELKQGTPYEQYF